This TCR beta chain appears in the sequencing data of a study of control samples from healthy donors and cancer patients. Sequencing used immunoSEQ multiplex PCR; TCRdb keeps in-frame clones, though not all of them. Altogether approximately 150,000 clones are present, about 94% being singletons, with the ten largest covering about 14%. V was clipped by 4 bases and J by 1 base, with 1 base between them. Germline CDR1 is SGHTA and CDR2 is FQGNSA. CDR3 length equals 11 residues. The chain links TRBV7-2 to TRBJ2-5; D unclear. This clonotype was obtained from a man in his 60s with colorectal cancer. Specimen: PBMCs. The CDR3, as DNA: TGTGCCAGCAGCTCCCAAGAGACCCAGTACTTC. Translating gives CASSSQETQYF.